The 9 T cell receptor beta chains below come from one sample, sequenced in a study of cytomegalovirus exposure and HLA in healthy donors. The PCR ran on 60 Vbeta and 13 Jbeta primers. The table came from immunoSEQ multiplex PCR; TCRdb's copy has only in-frame clones and leaves some out. The repertoire includes around 78,000 clones, around three quarters of them detected once, and around 0.96% sits in the top ten. The sequenced material came from PBMCs. The receptors come from a male donor in good health and CMV-seronegative.

The chain carries TRBV19 and TRBJ1-5; a weak D match, TRBD1 (6 bases). Germline V lookup: CDR1 LNHDA, CDR2 SQIVND (reference sequence). The CDR3 spans 13 residues. Trimming shortened V by 7 bases and J by 7 bases, and 14 bases separated the two germline ends. The CDR3 sequence is CASTNRAGQPQHF. CDR3 nucleotides: TGTGCCAGTACCAACAGGGCTGGGCAGCCCCAGCATTTT.

Comments on this clone: The junction departs from germline at one end; a sequencing error may be responsible. The rearrangement joins TRBV7-2 to TRBJ1-5; TRBD1 is a possible D gene (5 bases). This CDR3 spans 13 amino acids. Germline V gene lookup returns CDR1 SGHTA and CDR2 FQGNSA. The CDR3: CASSSDRNQPQNF. As DNA, the CDR3 is TGTGCCAGCAGCTCAGACAGAAATCAGCCCCAGAATTTT.

The chain links TRBV27 to TRBJ1-1; the D gene is possibly TRBD1 (6 bases). Germline CDR1 reads MNHEY; CDR2 reads SMNVEV (reference sequence). This CDR3 contains 14 residues. Trimming cost V 5 bases and J 6 bases, with 16 bases left between them. The CDR3 coding sequence is TGTGCCAGCAGTGGGGACACCAGGCGCGCTGAAGCTTTCTTT. This gives the protein CASSGDTRRAEAFF.

This clone was counted a few times. The rearrangement uses TRBV13 and TRBJ2-7; 10 bases are a match to TRBD1. Trimming took 4 bases from V and 4 from J; bases not matched to a gene: 7. Germline lookup yields CDR1 PRHDT and CDR2 FYEKMQ (reference sequence). The CDR3 is 15 amino acids. CDR3: CASSSIRQGAYEQYF. CDR3 in DNA: TGTGCCAGCAGCTCCATCAGACAGGGGGCTTACGAGCAGTACTTC.

The CDR3 bases are TGTGCCAGCAGCCCCCGGGGTGGGGAGACCCAGTACTTC. It yields the protein CASSPRGGETQYF. The chain couples TRBV7-2 to TRBJ2-5; tentative D call: TRBD2 (5 bases). Germline loops: CDR1 SGHTA, CDR2 FQGNSA. The CDR3 contains 13 residues. V was clipped by 5 bases and J by 5 bases, with 12 bases between them.

J is TRBJ1-2 and V is TRBV2, with 10 positions matching TRBD1. Trimming removed 4 bases from V and 8 bases from J; junction bases left unmatched: 7. CDR3 size: 14 residues. Germline V gene data show CDR1 as SNHLY and CDR2 as FYNNEI. CDR3: CASSGQGASGGYTF. CDR3 DNA sequence: TGTGCCAGCAGTGGACAGGGGGCGTCGGGGGGCTACACCTTC.

This chain uses TRBV6-5 with TRBJ2-1; 12 positions match TRBD2. V lost 2 bases to trimming and J lost 4 bases; unmatched junction nucleotides: 0. CDR3 length: 15 residues. CDR1 and CDR2 (germline): MNHEY, SVGAGI. Here the CDR3 reads CASSYGLAGYNEQFF. CDR3 nucleotides: TGTGCCAGCAGTTACGGACTAGCGGGGTACAATGAGCAGTTCTTC.

The chain employs TRBV5-6 and TRBJ2-5; D perhaps matches TRBD1 (5 bases). The CDR3 totals 16 residues. The germline CDR1 and CDR2 sequences are SGHDT and YYEEEE. V was clipped by 4 bases and J by 5 bases, with 21 bases between them. CDR3 sequence reads: CASSPSRVIYVETQYF. DNA for the CDR3: TGTGCCAGCAGCCCGTCCAGGGTGATTTATGTGGAGACCCAGTACTTC.

V is TRBV15 and J is TRBJ1-1; maybe TRBD1 (5 bases). V was shortened by 0 bases and J by 9 bases, with 17 bases between the two germline ends. CDR1 and CDR2 from the germline V gene are LNHNV and YYDKDF (reference sequence). The CDR3 covers 15 residues. CDR3 nucleotides: TGTGCCACCAGCAGAGATTTGGGACGGGAGCTAAAAGCTTTCTTT. This codes for CATSRDLGRELKAFF. Full variable domain (rest looked up from reference TRBV15 and TRBJ1-1): DAMVIQNPRYQVTQFGKPVTLSCSQTLNHNVMYWYQQKSSQAPKLLFHYYDKDFNNEADTPDNFQSRRPNTSFCFLDIRSPGLGDTAMYLCATSRDLGRELKAFFGQGTRLTVV.